These T cell receptor beta chains were read from a single sample in a study of human thymus T cells. Assay: immunoSEQ multiplex PCR; the TCRdb copy retains only in-frame clones and omits some. Counted here are tens of thousands of clones, approximately 95% occurring once; the ten biggest clones make up over 5%. The specimen was blood. These receptor sequences come from a boy in the first two years of life with a congenital heart defect but otherwise immunologically healthy. Each CDR3 is given with its conserved first and last residue. Fields, in order: clone size, D gene, V gene, J gene, CDR3 protein, CDR3 DNA. The D gene is left open where the match is weak. Not all rows give a size; the values are once, few, many and, for expanded clones, a class.

clone_size: -; d_call: TRBD1; v_call: TRBV19; j_call: TRBJ2-2; cdr3_aa: CASTVGTGWRNTGELFF; cdr3_nt: TGTGCCAGTACTGTTGGGACAGGCTGGAGGAACACCGGGGAGCTGTTTTTT
clone_size: -; d_call: TRBD2; v_call: TRBV27; j_call: TRBJ2-1; cdr3_aa: CASTLAGGSHNEQFF; cdr3_nt: TGTGCCAGCACCCTAGCGGGAGGATCGCACAATGAGCAGTTCTTC
clone_size: -; d_call: TRBD2; v_call: TRBV19; j_call: TRBJ2-3; cdr3_aa: CASSQLAGGSDTQYF; cdr3_nt: TGTGCCAGTAGTCAACTAGCGGGGGGTTCAGATACGCAGTATTTT
clone_size: -; d_call: -; v_call: TRBV18; j_call: TRBJ2-3; cdr3_aa: CASSPGRAPDTQYF; cdr3_nt: TGTGCCAGCTCACCAGGTAGGGCCCCGGATACGCAGTATTTT
clone_size: few; d_call: TRBD1; v_call: TRBV5-5; j_call: TRBJ1-2; cdr3_aa: CASSLGTGSYGYTF; cdr3_nt: TGTGCCAGCAGCTTAGGGACAGGGAGCTATGGCTACACCTTC
clone_size: -; d_call: TRBD1; v_call: TRBV19; j_call: TRBJ1-2; cdr3_aa: CASSTMGQGLGGYTF; cdr3_nt: TGTGCCAGTAGTACCATGGGACAGGGCTTAGGTGGCTACACCTTC
clone_size: -; d_call: -; v_call: TRBV1; j_call: TRBJ2-3; cdr3_aa: CTSSQEKGRARSTDTQYF; cdr3_nt: TGCACCAGCAGCCAAGAAAAGGGGAGGGCGAGGAGCACAGATACGCAGTATTTT
clone_size: -; d_call: -; v_call: TRBV5-1; j_call: TRBJ2-5; cdr3_aa: CASSLGLFGETQYF; cdr3_nt: TGCGCCAGCAGCCTGGGACTGTTCGGAGAGACCCAGTACTTC
clone_size: -; d_call: -; v_call: TRBV18; j_call: TRBJ1-4; cdr3_aa: CASSPRKRVEEKLFF; cdr3_nt: TGTGCCAGCTCACCACGGAAAAGGGTAGAGGAAAAACTGTTTTTT
clone_size: -; d_call: TRBD1; v_call: TRBV28; j_call: TRBJ1-2; cdr3_aa: CASSLPYQGGGYGYTF; cdr3_nt: TGTGCCAGCAGTTTACCCTACCAGGGGGGTGGCTATGGCTACACCTTC
clone_size: -; d_call: TRBD1; v_call: TRBV7-9; j_call: TRBJ1-1; cdr3_aa: CASSPGGARGDTEAFF; cdr3_nt: TGTGCCAGCAGCCCCGGGGGGGCCAGGGGGGACACTGAAGCTTTCTTT
clone_size: -; d_call: TRBD2; v_call: TRBV28; j_call: TRBJ2-7; cdr3_aa: CASHALIGRADEQYF; cdr3_nt: TGTGCCAGCCACGCCTTAATCGGGAGGGCGGACGAGCAGTACTTC
clone_size: -; d_call: -; v_call: TRBV7-2; j_call: TRBJ1-4; cdr3_aa: CASSLDGRGEKLFF; cdr3_nt: TGTGCCAGCAGCCTAGACGGACGGGGTGAAAAACTGTTTTTT
clone_size: -; d_call: -; v_call: TRBV6-1; j_call: TRBJ2-5; cdr3_aa: CASYADSEETQYF; cdr3_nt: TGTGCCAGCTATGCGGATTCTGAAGAGACCCAGTACTTC
clone_size: -; d_call: TRBD1; v_call: TRBV7-2; j_call: TRBJ2-4; cdr3_aa: CASSAQGAKNIQYF; cdr3_nt: TGTGCCAGCAGCGCACAGGGGGCCAAAAACATTCAGTACTTC
clone_size: -; d_call: -; v_call: TRBV7-9; j_call: TRBJ2-3; cdr3_aa: CASSLAWDISTDTQYF; cdr3_nt: TGTGCCAGCAGCTTAGCATGGGACATAAGCACAGATACGCAGTATTTT
clone_size: -; d_call: -; v_call: TRBV5-1; j_call: TRBJ1-2; cdr3_aa: CASSERSDRHYLGYTF; cdr3_nt: TGCGCCAGCAGCGAGCGGAGTGACAGGCATTATCTTGGCTACACCTTC
clone_size: -; d_call: -; v_call: TRBV4-2; j_call: TRBJ1-6; cdr3_aa: CASSPQGYNSPLHF; cdr3_nt: TGTGCCAGCAGCCCCCAGGGGTATAATTCACCCCTCCACTTT
clone_size: -; d_call: TRBD1; v_call: TRBV6-5; j_call: TRBJ2-2; cdr3_aa: CASSYSGGNTGELFF; cdr3_nt: TGTGCCAGCAGTTACTCAGGGGGCAACACCGGGGAGCTGTTTTTT
clone_size: -; d_call: -; v_call: TRBV6-1; j_call: TRBJ2-3; cdr3_aa: CASSGGSWTDTQYF; cdr3_nt: TGTGCCAGCAGCGGAGGGAGTTGGACAGATACGCAGTATTTT
clone_size: -; d_call: TRBD1; v_call: TRBV18; j_call: TRBJ1-1; cdr3_aa: CASSPGQGPNTEAFF; cdr3_nt: TGTGCCAGCTCACCGGGACAGGGACCGAACACTGAAGCTTTCTTT
clone_size: -; d_call: TRBD1; v_call: TRBV19; j_call: TRBJ1-1; cdr3_aa: CASSPTGGNTEAFF; cdr3_nt: TGTGCCAGTAGTCCGACAGGGGGTAACACTGAAGCTTTCTTT
clone_size: once; d_call: -; v_call: TRBV10-3; j_call: TRBJ1-3; cdr3_aa: CAISESGPRSGNTIYF; cdr3_nt: TGTGCCATCAGTGAGTCAGGGCCCCGCTCTGGAAACACCATATATTTT
clone_size: -; d_call: TRBD2; v_call: TRBV4-2; j_call: TRBJ2-3; cdr3_aa: CASSQGTSGGPTDTQYF; cdr3_nt: TGTGCCAGCAGCCAAGGGACTAGCGGGGGGCCCACAGATACGCAGTATTTT
clone_size: -; d_call: -; v_call: TRBV6-1; j_call: TRBJ2-5; cdr3_aa: CASSEAIPGGLQETQYF; cdr3_nt: TGTGCCAGCAGTGAAGCTATCCCGGGGGGCCTCCAAGAGACCCAGTACTTC
clone_size: -; d_call: -; v_call: TRBV7-2; j_call: TRBJ2-2; cdr3_aa: CASSLDKNTGELFF; cdr3_nt: TGTGCCAGCAGCCTTGACAAGAACACCGGGGAGCTGTTTTTT
clone_size: once; d_call: TRBD1; v_call: TRBV11-2; j_call: TRBJ2-7; cdr3_aa: CASSSPGQPHEQYF; cdr3_nt: TGTGCCAGCAGCTCGCCGGGACAGCCCCACGAGCAGTACTTC
clone_size: -; d_call: -; v_call: TRBV28; j_call: TRBJ1-2; cdr3_aa: CASSRSGRGHNYGYTF; cdr3_nt: TGTGCCAGCAGCCGAAGTGGCAGGGGCCATAACTATGGCTACACCTTC
clone_size: -; d_call: -; v_call: TRBV2; j_call: TRBJ2-1; cdr3_aa: CASSEDYYNEQFF; cdr3_nt: TGTGCCAGCAGTGAGGACTACTACAATGAGCAGTTCTTC
clone_size: -; d_call: TRBD2; v_call: TRBV19; j_call: TRBJ2-1; cdr3_aa: CASRGGLAGEEQFF; cdr3_nt: TGTGCCAGTAGAGGTGGACTAGCGGGAGAAGAGCAGTTCTTC
clone_size: -; d_call: TRBD1; v_call: TRBV28; j_call: TRBJ2-5; cdr3_aa: CASRGQGQETQYF; cdr3_nt: TGTGCCAGCAGGGGACAGGGCCAAGAGACCCAGTACTTC
clone_size: -; d_call: -; v_call: TRBV20-1; j_call: TRBJ2-5; cdr3_aa: CSALNAETQYF; cdr3_nt: TGCAGTGCTTTAAACGCGGAGACCCAGTACTTC
clone_size: -; d_call: -; v_call: TRBV18; j_call: TRBJ2-2; cdr3_aa: CASSQDYLNTGELFF; cdr3_nt: TGTGCCAGCTCACAGGACTACCTGAACACCGGGGAGCTGTTTTTT